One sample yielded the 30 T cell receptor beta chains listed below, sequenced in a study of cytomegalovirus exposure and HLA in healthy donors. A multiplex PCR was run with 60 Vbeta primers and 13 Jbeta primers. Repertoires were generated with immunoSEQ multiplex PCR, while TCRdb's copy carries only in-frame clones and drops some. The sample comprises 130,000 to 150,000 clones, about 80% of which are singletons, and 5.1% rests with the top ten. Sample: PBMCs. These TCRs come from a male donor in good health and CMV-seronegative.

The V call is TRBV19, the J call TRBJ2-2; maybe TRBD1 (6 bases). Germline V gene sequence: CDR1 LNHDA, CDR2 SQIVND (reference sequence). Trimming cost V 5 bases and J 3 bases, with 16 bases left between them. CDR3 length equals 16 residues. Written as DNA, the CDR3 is TGTGCCAGTAGTCCCCCAGGGGATTTGTACACCGGGGAGCTGTTTTTT. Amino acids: CASSPPGDLYTGELFF.

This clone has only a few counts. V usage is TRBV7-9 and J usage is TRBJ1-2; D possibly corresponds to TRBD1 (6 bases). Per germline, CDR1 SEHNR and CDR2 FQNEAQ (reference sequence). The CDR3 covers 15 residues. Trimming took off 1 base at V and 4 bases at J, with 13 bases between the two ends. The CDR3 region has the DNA TGTGCCAGCAGCTTAGATGGGGGGGCCTCCTATGGCTACACCTTC. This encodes CASSLDGGASYGYTF.

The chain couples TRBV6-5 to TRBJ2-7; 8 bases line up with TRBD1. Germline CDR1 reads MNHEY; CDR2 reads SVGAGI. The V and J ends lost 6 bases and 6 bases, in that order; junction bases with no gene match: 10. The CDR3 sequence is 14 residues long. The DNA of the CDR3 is TGTGCCAGCAGCTTGGACAGGGTTAAGGGCGAGCAGTACTTC. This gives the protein CASSLDRVKGEQYF.

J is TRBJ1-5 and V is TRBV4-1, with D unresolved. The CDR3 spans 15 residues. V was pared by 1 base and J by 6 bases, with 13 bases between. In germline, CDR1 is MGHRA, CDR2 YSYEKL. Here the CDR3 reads CASSQGVARGQPQHF. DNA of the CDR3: TGCGCCAGCAGCCAAGGAGTGGCCCGCGGTCAGCCCCAGCATTTT.

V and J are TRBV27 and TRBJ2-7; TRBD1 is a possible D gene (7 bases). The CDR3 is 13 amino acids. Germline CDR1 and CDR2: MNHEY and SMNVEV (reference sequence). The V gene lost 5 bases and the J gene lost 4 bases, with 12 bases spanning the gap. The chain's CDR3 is CASSLQGRYEQYF. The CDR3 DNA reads TGTGCCAGCAGTCTACAGGGGAGGTACGAGCAGTACTTC.

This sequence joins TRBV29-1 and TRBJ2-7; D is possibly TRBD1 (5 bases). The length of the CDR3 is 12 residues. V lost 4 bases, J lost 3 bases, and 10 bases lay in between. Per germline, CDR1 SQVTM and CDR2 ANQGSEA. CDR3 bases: TGCAGCGTTGTCACAACAGGCTACGAGCAGTACTTC. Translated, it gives CSVVTTGYEQYF.

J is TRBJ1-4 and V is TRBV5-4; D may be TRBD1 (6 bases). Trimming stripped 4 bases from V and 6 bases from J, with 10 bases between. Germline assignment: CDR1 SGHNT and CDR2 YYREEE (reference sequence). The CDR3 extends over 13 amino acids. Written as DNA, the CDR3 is TGTGCCAGCAGCCCACAGGGAGATGAAAAACTGTTTTTT. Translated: CASSPQGDEKLFF.

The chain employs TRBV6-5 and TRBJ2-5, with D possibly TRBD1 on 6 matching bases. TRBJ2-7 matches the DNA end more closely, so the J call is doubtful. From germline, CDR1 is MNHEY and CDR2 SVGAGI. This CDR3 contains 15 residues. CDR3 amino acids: CASSYRGLSSYEQYF. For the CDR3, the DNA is TGTGCCAGCAGTTACAGGGGGTTGAGCTCCTACGAGCAGTACTTC.

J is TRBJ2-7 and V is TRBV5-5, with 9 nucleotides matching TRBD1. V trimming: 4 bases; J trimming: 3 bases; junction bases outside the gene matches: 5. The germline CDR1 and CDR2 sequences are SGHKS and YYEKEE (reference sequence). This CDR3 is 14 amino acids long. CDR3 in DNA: TGTGCCAGCAGCCCTGGGACAGGGCACTACGAGCAGTACTTC. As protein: CASSPGTGHYEQYF.

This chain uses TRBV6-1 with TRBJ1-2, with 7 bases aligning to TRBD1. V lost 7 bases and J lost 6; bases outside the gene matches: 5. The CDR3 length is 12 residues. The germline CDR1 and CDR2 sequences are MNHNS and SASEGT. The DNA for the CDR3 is TGTGCCAGCAATACAGGGGTTGATGGCTACACCTTC. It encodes CASNTGVDGYTF.

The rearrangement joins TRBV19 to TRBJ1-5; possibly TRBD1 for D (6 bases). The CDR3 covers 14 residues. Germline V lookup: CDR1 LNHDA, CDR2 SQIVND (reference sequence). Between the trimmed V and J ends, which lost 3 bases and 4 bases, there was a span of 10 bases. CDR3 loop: CASSIWTVNQPQHF. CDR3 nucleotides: TGTGCCAGTAGTATCTGGACAGTAAATCAGCCCCAGCATTTT.

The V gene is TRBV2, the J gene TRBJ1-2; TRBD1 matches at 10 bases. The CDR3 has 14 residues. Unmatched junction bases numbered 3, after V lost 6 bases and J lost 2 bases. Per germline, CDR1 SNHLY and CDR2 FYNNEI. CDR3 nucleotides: TGTGCCAGCAGGGGACAGGGGTCCAACTATGGCTACACCTTC. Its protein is CASRGQGSNYGYTF.

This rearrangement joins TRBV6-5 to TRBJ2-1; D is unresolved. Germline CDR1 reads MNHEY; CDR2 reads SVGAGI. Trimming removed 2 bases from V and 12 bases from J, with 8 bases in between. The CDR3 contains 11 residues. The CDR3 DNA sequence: TGTGCCAGCAGTTACAGTCGGTCGCAGTTCTTC. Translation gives CASSYSRSQFF.

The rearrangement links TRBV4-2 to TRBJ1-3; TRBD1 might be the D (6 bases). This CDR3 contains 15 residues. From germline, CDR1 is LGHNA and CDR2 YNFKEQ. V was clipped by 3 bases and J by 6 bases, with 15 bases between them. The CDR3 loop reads CASSHPQGRENTIYF. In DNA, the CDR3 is TGTGCCAGCAGCCACCCCCAGGGGAGGGAAAACACCATATATTTT.

CDR3 sequence: CASSIAPAGSYEQYF. The CDR3 DNA reads as TGTGCCAGTAGTATAGCCCCGGCGGGCTCCTACGAGCAGTACTTC. The chain recombines TRBV19 with TRBJ2-7, with D possibly matching TRBD2 (5 bases). CDR1 and CDR2 from the germline V gene are LNHDA and SQIVND (reference sequence). The CDR3 sequence is 15 residues long. Trimming pared 1 base from V and 0 bases from J, leaving 10 bases between. Full variable domain (remainder filled in from reference TRBV19 and TRBJ2-7): DGGITQSPKYLFRKEGQNVTLSCEQNLNHDAMYWYRQDPGQGLRLIYYSQIVNDFQKGDIAEGYSVSREKKESFPLTVTSAQKNPTAFYLCASSIAPAGSYEQYFGPGTRLTVT.

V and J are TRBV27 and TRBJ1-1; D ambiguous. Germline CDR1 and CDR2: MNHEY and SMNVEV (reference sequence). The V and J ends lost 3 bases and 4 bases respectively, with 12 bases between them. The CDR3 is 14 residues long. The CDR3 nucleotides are TGTGCCAGCAGTTTTGGGGTTGGAGGCACTGAAGCTTTCTTT. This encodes CASSFGVGGTEAFF.

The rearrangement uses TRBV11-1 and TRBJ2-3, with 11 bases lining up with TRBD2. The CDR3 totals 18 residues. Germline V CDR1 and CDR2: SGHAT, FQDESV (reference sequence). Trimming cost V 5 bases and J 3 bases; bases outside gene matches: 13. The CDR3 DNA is TGTGCCAGCAGCCTCCGAGGTAGCGGGGGGGCCAGGACAGATACGCAGTATTTT. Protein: CASSLRGSGGARTDTQYF.

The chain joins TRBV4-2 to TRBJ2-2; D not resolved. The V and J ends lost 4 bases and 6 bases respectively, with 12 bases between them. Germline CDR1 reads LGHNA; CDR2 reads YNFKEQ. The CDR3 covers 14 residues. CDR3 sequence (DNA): TGTGCCAGCAGCCCGCACCTCGAGTCCGGGGAGCTGTTTTTT. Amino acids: CASSPHLESGELFF.

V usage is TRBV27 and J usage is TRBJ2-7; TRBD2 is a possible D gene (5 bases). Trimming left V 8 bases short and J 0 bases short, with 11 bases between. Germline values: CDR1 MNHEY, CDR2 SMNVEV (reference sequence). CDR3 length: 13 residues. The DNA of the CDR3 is TGTGCCAGCGGGTCGGGAAGCTCCTACGAGCAGTACTTC. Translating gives CASGSGSSYEQYF.

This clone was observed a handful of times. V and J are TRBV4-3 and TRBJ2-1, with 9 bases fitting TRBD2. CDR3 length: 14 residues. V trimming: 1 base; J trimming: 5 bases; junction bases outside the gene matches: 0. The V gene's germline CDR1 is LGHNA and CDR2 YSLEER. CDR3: CASSQGGGDNEQFF. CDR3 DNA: TGCGCCAGCAGCCAAGGCGGGGGGGACAATGAGCAGTTCTTC.

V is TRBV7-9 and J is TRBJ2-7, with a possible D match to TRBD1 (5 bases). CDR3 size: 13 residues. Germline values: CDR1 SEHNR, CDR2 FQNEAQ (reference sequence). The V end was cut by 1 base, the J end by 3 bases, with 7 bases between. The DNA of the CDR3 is TGTGCCAGCAGCTTAGTAGGGGTCTACGAGCAGTACTTC. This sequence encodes CASSLVGVYEQYF. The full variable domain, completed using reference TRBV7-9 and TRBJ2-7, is DTGVSQNPRHKITKRGQNVTFRCDPISEHNRLYWYRQTLGQGPEFLTYFQNEAQLEKSRLLSDRFSAERPKGSFSTLEIQRTEQGDSAMYLCASSLVGVYEQYFGPGTRLTVT.

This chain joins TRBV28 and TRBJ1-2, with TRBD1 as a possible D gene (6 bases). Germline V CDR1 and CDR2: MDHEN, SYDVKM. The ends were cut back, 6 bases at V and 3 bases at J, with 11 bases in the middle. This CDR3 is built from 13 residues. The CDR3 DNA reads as TGTGCCAGCAGCGAGACAGGTTACTATGGCTACACCTTC. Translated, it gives CASSETGYYGYTF.

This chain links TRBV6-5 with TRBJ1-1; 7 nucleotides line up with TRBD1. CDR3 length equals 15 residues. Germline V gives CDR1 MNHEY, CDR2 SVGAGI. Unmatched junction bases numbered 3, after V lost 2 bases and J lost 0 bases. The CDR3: CASSYRGQLNTEAFF. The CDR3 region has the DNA TGTGCCAGCAGTTACAGGGGACAGCTGAACACTGAAGCTTTCTTT.

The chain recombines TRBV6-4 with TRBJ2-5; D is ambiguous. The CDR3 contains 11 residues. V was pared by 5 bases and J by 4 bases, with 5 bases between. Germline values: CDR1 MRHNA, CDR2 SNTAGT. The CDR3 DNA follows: TGTGCCAGCAGTCTATTAGAGACCCAGTACTTC. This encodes CASSLLETQYF.

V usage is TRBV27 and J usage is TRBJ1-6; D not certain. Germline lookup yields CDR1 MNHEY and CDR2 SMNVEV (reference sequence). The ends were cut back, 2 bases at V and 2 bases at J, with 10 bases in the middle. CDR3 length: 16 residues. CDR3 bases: TGTGCCAGCAGTTTAACCCGGCAGGCCTATAATTCACCCCTCCACTTT. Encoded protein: CASSLTRQAYNSPLHF.

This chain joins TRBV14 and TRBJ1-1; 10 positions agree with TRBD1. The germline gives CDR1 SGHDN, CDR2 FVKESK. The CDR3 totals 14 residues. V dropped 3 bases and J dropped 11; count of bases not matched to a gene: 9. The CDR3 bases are TGTGCCAGCAGCCAGGGACAGGGGAGGGGTACGGCTTTCTTT. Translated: CASSQGQGRGTAFF.

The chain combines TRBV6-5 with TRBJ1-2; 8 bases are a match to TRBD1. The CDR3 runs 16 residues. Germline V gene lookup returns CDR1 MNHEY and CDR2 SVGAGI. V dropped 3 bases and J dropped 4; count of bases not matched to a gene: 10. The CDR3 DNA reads TGTGCCAGCAGTTATACCGGGACAGGCGCTTTCTATGGCTACACCTTC. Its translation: CASSYTGTGAFYGYTF.

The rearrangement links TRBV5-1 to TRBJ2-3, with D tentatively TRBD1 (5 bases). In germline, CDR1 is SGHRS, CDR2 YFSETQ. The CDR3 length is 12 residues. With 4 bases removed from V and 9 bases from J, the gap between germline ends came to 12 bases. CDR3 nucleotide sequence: TGCGCCAGCAGCAGTACACGACAGACGCAGTATTTT. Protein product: CASSSTRQTQYF.

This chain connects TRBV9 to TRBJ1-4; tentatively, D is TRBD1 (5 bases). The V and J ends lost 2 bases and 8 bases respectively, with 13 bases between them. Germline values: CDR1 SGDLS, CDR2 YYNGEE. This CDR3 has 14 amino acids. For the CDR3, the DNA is TGTGCCAGCAGCGTGGGGGGTTCTGGGGAAAAACTGTTTTTT. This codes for CASSVGGSGEKLFF. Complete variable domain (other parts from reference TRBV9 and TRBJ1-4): DSGVTQTPKHLITATGQRVTLRCSPRSGDLSVYWYQQSLDQGLQFLIQYYNGEERAKGNILERFSAQQFPDLHSELNLSSLELGDSALYFCASSVGGSGEKLFFGSGTQLSVL.

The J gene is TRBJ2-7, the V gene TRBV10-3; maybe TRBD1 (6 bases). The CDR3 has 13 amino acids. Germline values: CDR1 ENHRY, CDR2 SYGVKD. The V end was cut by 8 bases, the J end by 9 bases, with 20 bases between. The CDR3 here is CAISAEGARGQYF. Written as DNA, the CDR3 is TGTGCCATCTCAGCGGAAGGGGCCAGGGGGCAGTACTTC.